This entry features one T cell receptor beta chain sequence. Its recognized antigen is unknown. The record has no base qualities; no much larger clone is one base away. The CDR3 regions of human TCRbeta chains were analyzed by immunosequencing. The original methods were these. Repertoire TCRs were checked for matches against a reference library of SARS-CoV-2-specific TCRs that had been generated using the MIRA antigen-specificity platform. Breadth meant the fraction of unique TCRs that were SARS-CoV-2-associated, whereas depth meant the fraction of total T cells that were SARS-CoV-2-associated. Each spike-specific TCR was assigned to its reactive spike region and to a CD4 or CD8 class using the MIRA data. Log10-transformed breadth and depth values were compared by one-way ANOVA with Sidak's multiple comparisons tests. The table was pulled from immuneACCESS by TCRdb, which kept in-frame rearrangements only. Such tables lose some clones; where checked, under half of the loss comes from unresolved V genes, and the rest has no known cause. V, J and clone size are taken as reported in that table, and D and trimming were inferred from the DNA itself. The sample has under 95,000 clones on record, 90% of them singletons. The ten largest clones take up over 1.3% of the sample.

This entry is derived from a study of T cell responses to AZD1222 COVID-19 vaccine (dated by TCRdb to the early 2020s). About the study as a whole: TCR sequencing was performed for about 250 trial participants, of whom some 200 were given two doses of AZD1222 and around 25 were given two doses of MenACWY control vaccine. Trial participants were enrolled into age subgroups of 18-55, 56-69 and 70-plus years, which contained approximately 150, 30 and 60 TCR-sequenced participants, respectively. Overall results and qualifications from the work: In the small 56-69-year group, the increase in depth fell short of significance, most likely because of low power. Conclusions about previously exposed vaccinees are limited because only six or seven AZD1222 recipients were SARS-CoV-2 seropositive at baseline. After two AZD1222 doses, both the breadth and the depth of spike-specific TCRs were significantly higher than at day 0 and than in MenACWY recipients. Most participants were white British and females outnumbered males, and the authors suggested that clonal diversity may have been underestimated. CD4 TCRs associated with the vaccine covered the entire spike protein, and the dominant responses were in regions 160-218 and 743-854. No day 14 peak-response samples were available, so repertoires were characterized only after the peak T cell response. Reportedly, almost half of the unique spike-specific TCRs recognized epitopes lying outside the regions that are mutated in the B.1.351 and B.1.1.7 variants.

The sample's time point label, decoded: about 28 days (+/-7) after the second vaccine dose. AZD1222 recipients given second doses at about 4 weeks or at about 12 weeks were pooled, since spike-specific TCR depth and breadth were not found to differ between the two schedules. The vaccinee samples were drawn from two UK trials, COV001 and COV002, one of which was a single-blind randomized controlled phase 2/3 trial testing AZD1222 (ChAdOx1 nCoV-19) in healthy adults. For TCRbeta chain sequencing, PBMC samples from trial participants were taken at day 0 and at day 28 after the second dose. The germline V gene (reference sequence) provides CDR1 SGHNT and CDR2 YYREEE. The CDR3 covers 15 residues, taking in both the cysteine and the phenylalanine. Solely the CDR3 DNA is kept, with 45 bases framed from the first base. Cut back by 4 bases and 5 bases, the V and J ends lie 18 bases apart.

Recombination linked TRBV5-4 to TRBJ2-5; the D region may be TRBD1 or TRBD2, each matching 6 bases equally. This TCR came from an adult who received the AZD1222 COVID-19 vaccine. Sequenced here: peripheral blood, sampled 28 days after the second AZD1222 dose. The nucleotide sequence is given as TGTGCCAGCAGCACGATCTCGGGGGCTCAGGAGACCCAGTACTTC. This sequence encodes CASSTISGAQETQYF.